A selection of T cell receptor beta chains follows, all from one sample in a study of metastatic and nonmetastatic thyroid tumors. TCRdb re-processed the PCR reads through MiXCR. The sample has about 43,000 clones, roughly 3.1% seen once. The sample consisted of blood. The origin of the receptors is a female donor with papillary thyroid cancer or a benign thyroid nodule (not recorded which). Some clones in this sample may be carry-over from other donors' samples. CDR3s include the opening cysteine and the closing phenylalanine or tryptophan. The D gene is left open where the match is weak. Part of the rows lack a size; the others show once, few, many or a class for expanded clones.

V	J	D	size	CDR3	DNA
TRBV27	TRBJ2-2	TRBD1	few	CASSWTGTNTGELFF	TGTGCCAGCAGTTGGACAGGAACTAACACCGGGGAGCTGTTTTTT
TRBV5-1	TRBJ2-7	TRBD1	few	CASSPGQGGEQYF	TGCGCCAGCAGCCCGGGACAGGGTGGGGAGCAGTACTTC
TRBV5-6	TRBJ2-7	.	many	CASSSLQVLTYEQYF	TGTGCCAGCAGCTCTTTACAGGTGTTGACCTACGAGCAGTACTTC
TRBV9	TRBJ1-6	.	medium-sized	CASSVKEGWASPLHF	TGTGCCAGCAGCGTAAAAGAAGGGTGGGCTTCACCCCTCCACTTT
TRBV3-1	TRBJ2-7	.	many	CASSQDPRQSYEQYF	TGTGCCAGCAGCCAAGATCCACGGCAGAGCTACGAGCAGTACTTC
TRBV12-3/TRBV12-4	TRBJ1-1	.	.	CASNLGLRNTEAFF	TGTGCCAGCAACTTGGGACTCCGGAACACTGAAGCTTTCTTT
TRBV18	TRBJ2-5	TRBD1	.	CASSLDRGETQYF	TGTGCCAGCTCACTCGACAGGGGAGAGACCCAGTACTTC
TRBV12-3/TRBV12-4	TRBJ1-5	.	many	CASTLDVSNPPQHF	TGTGCCAGCACTTTAGATGTTAGCAATCCGCCACAGCATTTT
TRBV28	TRBJ1-4	.	many	CASSLRRDSLGKLFF	TGTGCCAGCAGTTTACGCCGGGACTCTCTCGGAAAACTGTTTTTT
TRBV6-1	TRBJ2-1	.	.	CASRGLLSYNEQFF	TGTGCCAGCAGAGGACTTCTCTCCTACAATGAGCAGTTCTTC
TRBV14	TRBJ1-5	.	many	CASSQSGNQPQHF	TGTGCCAGCAGCCAATCGGGGAATCAGCCCCAGCATTTT
TRBV15	TRBJ1-3	.	.	CATSRDGATIYF	TGTGCCACCAGCAGAGATGGCGCCACCATATATTTT
TRBV28	TRBJ1-2	.	few	CASTNLWGRIYGYTF	TGTGCCAGCACCAACCTCTGGGGGCGAATCTATGGCTACACCTTC
TRBV6-1	TRBJ2-4	TRBD2	many	CASLRGGRNTASGRGKNIQYF	TGTGCCAGCCTGCGGGGGGGCAGAAACACAGCTAGCGGGAGAGGCAAAAACATTCAGTACTTC
TRBV30	TRBJ1-2	.	.	CAWSVRTDRYGYTF	TGTGCCTGGAGTGTACGGACAGACCGCTATGGCTACACCTTC
TRBV6-1	TRBJ1-1	.	many	CASSEMFPEIEAFF	TGTGCCAGCAGTGAAATGTTTCCTGAGATTGAAGCTTTCTTT
TRBV28	TRBJ1-5	TRBD1	many	CASNIDREGSQPQHF	TGTGCCAGCAATATCGACAGGGAGGGAAGTCAGCCCCAGCATTTT
TRBV7-9	TRBJ1-1	.	many	CASSLAGEAFF	TGTGCCAGCAGCTTAGCTGGTGAAGCTTTCTTT
TRBV20-1	TRBJ2-5	.	.	CSARSGTKETQYF	TGCAGTGCTAGAAGCGGGACAAAAGAGACCCAGTACTTC
TRBV6-1	TRBJ2-2	.	many	CASSHDYGELFF	TGTGCCAGCAGCCATGATTACGGGGAGCTGTTTTTT
TRBV5-1	TRBJ1-1	TRBD1	few	CASSLVPQGDEAFF	TGCGCCAGCAGCTTGGTCCCACAGGGGGACGAAGCTTTCTTT
TRBV6-2/TRBV6-3	TRBJ2-7	.	few	CASSAPGHSNEQYF	TGTGCCAGCAGTGCACCGGGACATTCGAACGAGCAGTACTTC
TRBV5-6	TRBJ1-6	TRBD1	many	CASSLTQGAYNSPLHF	TGTGCCAGCAGCTTGACCCAGGGGGCCTATAATTCACCCCTCCACTTT
TRBV20-1	TRBJ2-7	.	many	CSASDGVSSYEQYF	TGCAGTGCCTCCGACGGGGTCAGCTCCTACGAGCAGTACTTC
TRBV20-1	TRBJ2-1	.	many	CSAQGGLRYNEQFF	TGCAGTGCTCAAGGGGGATTAAGGTACAATGAGCAGTTCTTC
TRBV7-2	TRBJ1-2	TRBD1	few	CASSLGQGEGGYTF	TGTGCCAGCAGCTTAGGGCAGGGGGAGGGTGGCTACACCTTC
TRBV19	TRBJ2-2	TRBD1	.	CASRGQGSAGELFF	TGTGCCAGTAGGGGACAGGGGTCTGCCGGGGAGCTGTTTTTT
TRBV6-5	TRBJ1-2	.	.	CASSFRGVFYTF	TGTGCCAGCAGTTTCAGGGGAGTTTTCTACACCTTC
TRBV11-2	TRBJ2-1	TRBD2	many	CASSPWTSGRNEQFF	TGTGCCAGCAGCCCGTGGACTAGCGGGAGGAATGAGCAGTTCTTC
TRBV5-1	TRBJ1-5	.	many	CASSPDSSNQPQHF	TGCGCCAGCAGCCCGGACAGTAGCAATCAGCCCCAGCATTTT
TRBV4-1	TRBJ2-6	.	many	CASSIGATGANVLTF	TGCGCCAGCAGCATTGGGGCCACTGGGGCCAACGTCCTGACTTTC
TRBV2	TRBJ2-5	.	many	CASTWTNQETQYF	TGTGCCAGCACCTGGACTAACCAAGAGACCCAGTACTTC
TRBV10-3	TRBJ1-4	.	many	CAISGNSFATNEKLFF	TGTGCCATCAGTGGGAACAGTTTTGCAACTAATGAAAAACTGTTTTTT
TRBV19	TRBJ2-3	.	.	CASSPFTGGSTDTQYF	TGTGCCAGTAGCCCCTTTACGGGGGGCAGCACAGATACGCAGTATTTT
TRBV20-1	TRBJ2-7	TRBD2	many	CSARGAGSGGFYEQYF	TGCAGTGCTAGAGGCGCGGGTAGCGGGGGGTTCTACGAGCAGTACTTC
TRBV4-3	TRBJ2-2	.	few	CASSQDSRSNTGELFF	TGCGCCAGCAGCCAAGATTCAAGATCGAACACCGGGGAGCTGTTTTTT
TRBV20-1	TRBJ2-7	TRBD2	few	CIASPAGVGCEQYF	TGCATTGCTAGCCCAGCGGGAGTTGGTTGCGAGCAGTACTTC
TRBV20-1	TRBJ1-5	TRBD1	.	CSASLRDRNQPQHF	TGCAGTGCTAGCCTTCGGGACAGAAATCAGCCCCAGCATTTT
TRBV19	TRBJ2-7	TRBD2	many	CASQLSGLATYEQYF	TGTGCCAGTCAACTCTCGGGACTAGCGACTTACGAGCAGTACTTC
TRBV12-5	TRBJ1-5	.	many	CASGRSGAGSNQPQHF	TGTGCTAGTGGTCGGTCGGGAGCAGGGAGCAATCAGCCCCAGCATTTT
TRBV6-5	TRBJ1-1	.	few	CASSYRAGDPEAFF	TGTGCCAGCAGTTACAGAGCAGGGGATCCTGAAGCTTTCTTT
TRBV20-1	TRBJ1-1	.	few	CSARVPWGILF	TGCAGTGCTAGAGTACCTTGGGGGATTCTCTTT